Sequencing of this T cell receptor (beta chain) was carried out in a study of CD8+ T cells in alopecia areata. Whole-study findings and limits: TCR sharing was clearer in mice than between patients, perhaps partly owing to patient HLA diversity.

Once RNA had been extracted, it was reverse transcribed into cDNA to act as the sequencing template. Clones were read by immunoSEQ multiplex PCR, and TCRdb kept only the in-frame ones, dropping some. The table shows 90,000 to 120,000 clones, with 50% to 70% occurring only once. The CDR3 is 15 residues long. With 2 bases removed from V and 2 bases from J, the gap between germline ends came to 9 bases. Per the germline V gene, CDR1 is MNHNY and CDR2 is SVGAGI (reference sequence). This clone occurred a few times. Its antigen is undetermined. Specimens obtained from alopecia areata patients comprised lesional scalp punch biopsies and peripheral blood.

The gene calls are TRBV6-6 and TRBJ2-2, with D unresolved. Sequencing was done on a sample of NKG2D-low CD8+ T cells sorted from blood. The origin of this receptor is a human donor with alopecia areata. The CDR3, as DNA: TGTGCCAGCAGTTACGTGGCGGAAAACACCGGGGAGCTGTTTTTT. Protein sequence: CASSYVAENTGELFF.